The following is a TCR beta chain sequence with its context. This entry belongs to a study of blood T cell repertoires in COVID-19. The repertoire was sequenced with immunoSEQ multiplex PCR; TCRdb's copy has only in-frame clones and lacks some. This sample has 100,000 to 150,000 clones, with almost 85% found just once. Between the trimmed V and J ends, which lost 0 bases and 2 bases, there was a span of 10 bases. This CDR3 region has 15 residues. Looked up from germline, CDR1 is SGDLS and CDR2 is YYNGEE. This TCR derives from a woman in her 30s who had recovered from COVID-19. The chain joins TRBV9 to TRBJ2-3; no firm D call. The sample taken for sequencing was peripheral blood. The CDR3 DNA reads as TGTGCCAGCAGCGTAGATCGCTTGGCCACAGATACGCAGTATTTT. It translates to CASSVDRLATDTQYF.